Listed here are 24 T cell receptor beta chains from one sample, sequenced in a study of OX40 agonist ivuxolimab in advanced cancers. The method was immunoSEQ multiplex PCR; TCRdb's version includes in-frame clones alone and lacks a portion of them. The table has over 20,000 clones, 75% to 85% seen once. The sequences come from CD4+ or CD8+ T cells sorted from blood, collected in a trial of the OX40 agonist ivuxolimab. The receptors shown here come from an adult with an advanced solid tumor such as melanoma, head and neck, liver or kidney cancer.

The rearrangement joins TRBV10-2 to TRBJ2-1, with 10 nucleotides matching TRBD2. This CDR3 contains 16 residues. Germline V gene sequence: CDR1 WSHSY, CDR2 SAAADI. Losses at the gene ends were 4 bases for V and 1 base for J; bases not matched to a gene: 4. The CDR3 sequence: CASSGQLAGSYNEQFF. In nucleotides, the CDR3 is TGCGCCAGCAGTGGTCAACTAGCGGGGTCCTACAATGAGCAGTTCTTC.

This clone was observed a handful of times. The chain employs TRBV11-2 and TRBJ2-5, with D possibly called TRBD1 or TRBD2 (6 bases each). Between the trimmed V and J ends, which lost 4 bases and 4 bases, there was a span of 16 bases. In germline, CDR1 is SGHAT, CDR2 FQNNGV. CDR3 length: 15 residues. CDR3 coding DNA: TGTGCCAGCAGCTCGGGGGCGGCGAGGGGAGAGACCCAGTACTTC. Translating it yields CASSSGAARGETQYF.

The CDR3 DNA sequence: TGTGCCAGCAGCGGACGGGTTTTGAACACTGAAGCTTTCTTT. It is translated as CASSGRVLNTEAFF. This chain uses TRBV6-6 with TRBJ1-1; D is unresolved. This CDR3 is 14 amino acids long. V gave up 6 bases and J gave up 0 bases, with 11 bases separating them. CDR1 and CDR2 (germline): MNHNY, SVGAGI (reference sequence).

The rearrangement links TRBV6-5 to TRBJ1-1, with D possibly matching TRBD1 (6 bases). The CDR3 is made up of 13 amino acids. V lost 7 bases and J 3 bases, leaving 12 bases between the germline ends. CDR1 and CDR2 from the germline V gene are MNHEY and SVGAGI. The CDR3 loop is CASKGGQDTEAFF. In DNA, the CDR3 is TGTGCCAGCAAGGGGGGGCAGGACACTGAAGCTTTCTTT.

The rearrangement links TRBV11-2 to TRBJ2-3; TRBD1 aligns across 8 bases. CDR1 is SGHAT and CDR2 is FQNNGV in the germline V gene. Trimming took 4 bases from V and 1 from J; bases not matched to a gene: 7. This CDR3 contains 16 residues. DNA of the CDR3: TGTGCCAGCAGCTCGGACAGGGCGTGGGGCACAGATACGCAGTATTTT. Translating gives CASSSDRAWGTDTQYF.

CDR3 nucleotides: TGTGCCAGCAGCTTGGGAGGACCGGGGTGGGAGACCCAGTACTTC. This encodes CASSLGGPGWETQYF. V usage is TRBV5-6 and J usage is TRBJ2-5; D is possibly TRBD2 (5 bases). The V end was cut by 0 bases, the J end by 5 bases, with 14 bases between. The CDR3 length is 15 residues. CDR1 is SGHDT, CDR2 YYEEEE, per germline.

The chain couples TRBV19 to TRBJ1-1; D may be TRBD1 (5 bases). The V gene lost 3 bases and the J gene lost 4 bases, with 9 bases spanning the gap. The CDR3 loop spans 13 amino acids. The germline V gene encodes CDR1 LNHDA and CDR2 SQIVND (reference sequence). Here the CDR3 DNA reads TGTGCCAGTAGTATTGGGGGGGTCACTGAAGCTTTCTTT. Protein: CASSIGGVTEAFF.

This clone has only one observation. This chain uses TRBV5-5 with TRBJ2-7, with TRBD1 matching 9 bases. Germline CDR1 reads SGHKS; CDR2 reads YYEKEE (reference sequence). The CDR3 sequence is 15 residues long. Unmatched junction bases numbered 8, after V lost 3 bases and J lost 4 bases. The chain's CDR3 is CASSSPDRGRYEQYF. CDR3 sequence (DNA): TGTGCCAGCAGCTCACCGGACAGGGGACGATACGAGCAGTACTTC. The full variable domain, its missing parts supplied by reference TRBV5-5 and TRBJ2-7, is DAGVTQSPTHLIKTRGQQVTLRCSPISGHKSVSWYQQVLGQGPQFIFQYYEKEERGRGNFPDRFSARQFPNYSSELNVNALLLGDSALYLCASSSPDRGRYEQYFGPGTRLTVT.

This clone was found a few times. The CDR3 coding sequence is TGCGCCAGCAGCCAAGATCCAGCGGGGGGCGTAGAGACCCAGTACTTC. It encodes CASSQDPAGGVETQYF. The chain uses TRBV4-1 and TRBJ2-5; 9 bases are shared with TRBD2. The CDR3 is made up of 16 amino acids. The germline V gene has CDR1 MGHRA and CDR2 YSYEKL. V shed 0 bases and J 4 bases; nucleotides not matched to a gene: 6.

The chain is built from TRBV7-9 and TRBJ2-3; a weak D match, TRBD2 (6 bases). V gave up 6 bases and J gave up 0 bases, with 13 bases separating them. Germline V gene data show CDR1 as SEHNR and CDR2 as FQNEAQ (reference sequence). This CDR3 spans 15 amino acids. The CDR3 nucleotides read TGTGCCAGCAGTCTCGGAGGGGTCAGCACAGATACGCAGTATTTT. The encoded protein is CASSLGGVSTDTQYF. Based on the CDR3 plus reference TRBV7-9 and TRBJ2-3, the full variable domain is DTGVSQNPRHKITKRGQNVTFRCDPISEHNRLYWYRQTLGQGPEFLTYFQNEAQLEKSRLLSDRFSAERPKGSFSTLEIQRTEQGDSAMYLCASSLGGVSTDTQYFGPGTRLTVL.

J is TRBJ1-1 and V is TRBV29-1; D is ambiguous. The length of the CDR3 is 11 residues. The V gene's germline CDR1 is SQVTM and CDR2 ANQGSEA. V was trimmed by 0 bases and J by 1 base, leaving 0 bases between them. The CDR3 here is CSVEENTEAFF. The CDR3 DNA is TGCAGCGTTGAAGAGAACACTGAAGCTTTCTTT.

The CDR3 is CASSLLSENTGELFF. DNA for the CDR3: TGTGCCAGCAGCTTGCTCTCCGAGAACACCGGGGAGCTGTTTTTT. This chain connects TRBV7-6 to TRBJ2-2; D unclear. This CDR3 spans 15 amino acids. Germline V gene sequence: CDR1 SGHVS, CDR2 FNYEAQ. Trimming stripped 3 bases from V and 1 base from J, with 9 bases between.

This chain uses TRBV10-1 with TRBJ2-7, with 10 bases fitting TRBD1. From germline, CDR1 is WNHNN and CDR2 SYGVQD (reference sequence). J gave up 4 bases and V 5 bases, and 5 bases lay outside the gene matches. The CDR3 runs to 14 residues. The chain's CDR3 is CASSPGQGGYEQYF. The DNA for the CDR3 is TGCGCCAGCAGTCCAGGACAGGGGGGGTACGAGCAGTACTTC.

This sequence joins TRBV7-8 and TRBJ1-3, with D uncertain. V was trimmed by 1 base and J by 2 bases, leaving 6 bases between them. Germline CDR1 reads SGHVS; CDR2 reads FQNEAQ. This CDR3 has 14 residues. In DNA, the CDR3 is TGTGCCAGCAGCTTAGTAGGTGCTGGAAACACCATATATTTT. This gives the protein CASSLVGAGNTIYF.

This clone occurred a few times. V is TRBV13 and J is TRBJ2-2; D is unclear. This CDR3 is 12 amino acids long. Per germline, CDR1 PRHDT and CDR2 FYEKMQ (reference sequence). The ends were cut back, 8 bases at V and 6 bases at J, with 10 bases in the middle. DNA of the CDR3: TGTGCCAGCGCTATGGGATCCGGGGAGCTGTTTTTT. It encodes CASAMGSGELFF.

CDR3 sequence reads: CASSYSGTGLEDGYTF. The CDR3 DNA reads as TGCGCCAGCAGCTACTCAGGGACAGGGTTGGAGGACGGCTACACCTTC. The chain employs TRBV5-1 and TRBJ1-2; 9 bases match TRBD1. This CDR3 comprises 16 residues. Trimming took 3 bases from V and 8 from J; bases not matched to a gene: 14. Looked up from germline, CDR1 is SGHRS and CDR2 is YFSETQ.

This clone was observed a few times. The chain has TRBV9 and TRBJ2-4, with D perhaps TRBD2 (6 bases). This CDR3 spans 13 amino acids. Germline CDR1 SGDLS, CDR2 YYNGEE. V was pared by 3 bases and J by 10 bases, with 14 bases between. Here the CDR3 DNA reads TGTGCCAGCAGCGACACTCAGGGACTTATTCAGTACTTC. Protein product: CASSDTQGLIQYF.

The chain combines TRBV5-1 with TRBJ2-1; perhaps TRBD1 as D (6 bases). The V gene's germline CDR1 is SGHRS and CDR2 YFSETQ. The V gene lost 2 bases and the J gene lost 6 bases, with 15 bases spanning the gap. The CDR3 runs 15 residues. The CDR3: CASSLWAGAVNEQFF. CDR3 bases: TGCGCCAGCAGCTTATGGGCAGGGGCGGTCAATGAGCAGTTCTTC.

The chain couples TRBV2 to TRBJ2-2, with D perhaps TRBD2 (6 bases). CDR3 size: 15 residues. Germline lookup yields CDR1 SNHLY and CDR2 FYNNEI. Trimming took off 4 bases at V and 3 bases at J, with 12 bases between the two ends. The CDR3 nucleotides are TGTGCCAGCAGTGGACTAGACGAGGACACCGGGGAGCTGTTTTTT. Its protein product is CASSGLDEDTGELFF. Combining the CDR3 with reference TRBV2 and TRBJ2-2 gives the whole variable domain EPEVTQTPSHQVTQMGQEVILRCVPISNHLYFYWYRQILGQKVEFLVSFYNNEISEKSEIFDDQFSVERPDGSNFTLKIRSTKLEDSAMYFCASSGLDEDTGELFFGEGSRLTVL.

The chain combines TRBV7-6 with TRBJ2-5; D remains unclear. The CDR3 totals 16 residues. Trimming shortened V by 1 base and J by 4 bases, and 16 bases separated the two germline ends. CDR1 is SGHVS, CDR2 FNYEAQ, per germline. Here the CDR3 reads CASSLGRLVSGETQYF. Here the CDR3 DNA reads TGTGCCAGCAGCTTAGGCAGACTCGTGTCGGGAGAGACCCAGTACTTC.

For the CDR3, the DNA is TGCGCCAGCAGCTTGGTCCCGCCCAGCGGCAGCACAGATACGCAGTATTTT. Amino acid sequence: CASSLVPPSGSTDTQYF. V and J are TRBV5-1 and TRBJ2-3; a weak D match, TRBD2 (5 bases). Germline-derived CDR1 and CDR2 are SGHRS and YFSETQ. This CDR3 is 17 amino acids long. With 0 bases removed from V and 0 bases from J, the gap between germline ends came to 14 bases.

The chain carries TRBV29-1 and TRBJ2-5, with 7 positions matching TRBD2. The ends lost 4 bases at V and 4 bases at J; junction bases unmatched: 12. This CDR3 is built from 15 residues. Germline assignment: CDR1 SQVTM and CDR2 ANQGSEA. Here the CDR3 DNA reads TGCAGCGTTGTCCTCCCCGGGACTATATCAGAGACCCAGTACTTC. Encoded protein: CSVVLPGTISETQYF.

The J gene is TRBJ2-7, the V gene TRBV5-5; D is undetermined. The CDR3 length is 14 residues. The V and J ends lost 2 bases and 3 bases respectively, with 12 bases between them. Germline CDR1 and CDR2: SGHKS and YYEKEE (reference sequence). The CDR3 DNA follows: TGTGCCAGCAGCTTCGAAAGAGAACTCTACGAGCAGTACTTC. Its protein product is CASSFERELYEQYF.

The rearrangement uses TRBV25-1 and TRBJ2-1, with unresolved D. V lost 6 bases, J lost 8 bases, and 8 bases lay in between. Germline V gene lookup returns CDR1 MGHDK and CDR2 SYGVNS. The CDR3 contains 11 residues. The CDR3: CASSPYDEQFF. Written as DNA, the CDR3 is TGTGCCAGCAGCCCATACGATGAGCAGTTCTTC.